A single sample is the source of the 24 T cell receptor beta chains below, sequenced in a study of blood T cell repertoires in COVID-19. The repertoire was sequenced with immunoSEQ multiplex PCR; TCRdb's copy has only in-frame clones and lacks some. The data contain around 170,000 clones, over 75% of them singletons. Sample: PBMCs or T cells enriched from blood (not recorded which). The receptors come from a woman in her forties or fifties who had recovered from COVID-19.

This rearrangement joins TRBV6-6 to TRBJ1-1; TRBD1 matches at 8 bases. Germline trimming cut 6 bases from V and 1 base from J; bases unmatched to any gene: 4. The germline V gene encodes CDR1 MNHNY and CDR2 SVGAGI (reference sequence). The CDR3 covers 14 residues. Here the CDR3 reads CASRPTGANTEAFF. CDR3 nucleotide sequence: TGTGCCAGCAGGCCGACAGGGGCGAACACTGAAGCTTTCTTT.

This clone has just a few counts. The chain joins TRBV5-6 to TRBJ2-7, with D maybe TRBD2 (6 bases). This CDR3 region has 16 residues. Trimming removed 0 bases from V and 0 bases from J, with 13 bases in between. Germline V gene lookup returns CDR1 SGHDT and CDR2 YYEEEE. The CDR3 is CASSLGVGGVSYEQYF. The CDR3 coding sequence is TGTGCCAGCAGCTTGGGTGTGGGGGGTGTCTCCTACGAGCAGTACTTC.

The rearrangement joins TRBV2 to TRBJ2-2, with a tentative D call TRBD1 (5 bases). The CDR3 covers 15 residues. V lost 3 bases and J lost 4, with 12 bases in between. Germline assignment: CDR1 SNHLY and CDR2 FYNNEI. This chain's CDR3 is CASSEAGRITGELFF. CDR3 DNA sequence: TGTGCCAGCAGTGAGGCAGGGCGGATCACCGGGGAGCTGTTTTTT.

This rearrangement joins TRBV27 to TRBJ2-3; the match to TRBD1 covers 9 bases. V dropped 7 bases and J dropped 4; count of bases not matched to a gene: 6. This CDR3 is built from 14 residues. Per germline, CDR1 MNHEY and CDR2 SMNVEV (reference sequence). DNA for the CDR3: TGTGCCAGCATCGGACAGGGGCGACCAGATACGCAGTATTTT. The encoded protein is CASIGQGRPDTQYF.

The rearrangement uses TRBV2 and TRBJ2-7, with a tentative D call TRBD1 (6 bases). Trimming removed 2 bases from V and 4 bases from J, with 12 bases in between. CDR3 length equals 14 residues. Germline loops: CDR1 SNHLY, CDR2 FYNNEI. CDR3 in DNA: TGTGCCAGCAGTGAACAGGGGCTTAAGTACGAGCAGTACTTC. Translated: CASSEQGLKYEQYF.

A word on this clone: The sample holds other DNA sequences that translate to the same CDR3. This chain joins TRBV2 and TRBJ1-1; 7 nucleotides agree with TRBD1. The CDR3 length is 14 residues. Losses at the gene ends were 6 bases for V and 0 bases for J; bases not matched to a gene: 4. Germline assignment: CDR1 SNHLY and CDR2 FYNNEI. The CDR3 sequence is CASRYRGMNTEAFF. CDR3 in DNA: TGTGCCAGCAGATACAGGGGAATGAACACTGAAGCTTTCTTT.

The V and J genes are TRBV3-1 (or the pseudogene TRBV3-2) and TRBJ2-3, with a weak D call TRBD1 (5 bases). Germline V gives CDR1 LGHDT, CDR2 YNNKEL (reference sequence). Trimming took 5 bases from V and 5 from J, leaving 14 bases between them. The CDR3 is 14 residues long. Here the CDR3 reads CASSKREGEDTQYF. In DNA form, the CDR3 reads TGTGCCAGCAGCAAGAGAGAAGGGGAAGATACGCAGTATTTT.

CDR3 region: CASSRSGANVLTF. DNA for the CDR3: TGTGCCAGCAGTCGCTCTGGGGCCAACGTCCTGACTTTC. The chain couples TRBV6-5 to TRBJ2-6, with D unresolved. Germline assignment: CDR1 MNHEY and CDR2 SVGAGI. Trimming stripped 5 bases from V and 0 bases from J, with 2 bases between. The CDR3 consists of 13 residues.

This clone was detected once. This chain uses TRBV6-5 with TRBJ2-5, with TRBD2 identical over 11 bases. The CDR3 is 14 residues long. The germline V gene has CDR1 MNHEY and CDR2 SVGAGI. Trimming at V came to 7 bases and at J to 4 bases, leaving 5 bases not matched to a gene. The CDR3: CASTLSGRGETQYF. CDR3 coding DNA: TGTGCCAGCACCCTTAGCGGGAGGGGAGAGACCCAGTACTTC.

The J gene is TRBJ1-1, the V gene TRBV28; possibly TRBD1 for D (5 bases). The germline gives CDR1 MDHEN, CDR2 SYDVKM. The CDR3 runs to 15 residues. V was trimmed by 2 bases and J by 0 bases, leaving 10 bases between them. The DNA of the CDR3 is TGTGCCAGCAGTTTAGGGGCAGGTCTGAACACTGAAGCTTTCTTT. Its protein product is CASSLGAGLNTEAFF. The whole variable domain, filled in from reference TRBV28 and TRBJ1-1, reads DVKVTQSSRYLVKRTGEKVFLECVQDMDHENMFWYRQDPGLGLRLIYFSYDVKMKEKGDIPEGYSVSREKKERFSLILESASTNQTSMYLCASSLGAGLNTEAFFGQGTRLTVV.

The chain links TRBV5-1 to TRBJ1-1; 10 nucleotides line up with TRBD1. V was pared by 2 bases and J by 10 bases, with 2 bases of the junction left unmatched. Germline V gene lookup returns CDR1 SGHRS and CDR2 YFSETQ. This CDR3 contains 12 residues. The CDR3 loop reads CASSFDRGPAFF. The CDR3 DNA sequence: TGCGCCAGCAGCTTCGACAGGGGGCCAGCTTTCTTT.

The chain combines TRBV19 with TRBJ2-1, with D possibly TRBD2 on 6 matching bases. V shed 0 bases and J shed 5 bases, with 17 bases lying between them. Germline V lookup: CDR1 LNHDA, CDR2 SQIVND (reference sequence). This CDR3 contains 17 residues. CDR3 in DNA: TGTGCCAGTAGTATAGACCCATCAGGGAGGCGGAACAATGAGCAGTTCTTC. Translation gives CASSIDPSGRRNNEQFF.

The gene calls are TRBV7-2 and TRBJ2-7, with D possibly matching TRBD2 (5 bases). Germline CDR1 SGHTA, CDR2 FQGNSA. V dropped 2 bases and J dropped 3 bases, with 14 bases sitting between them. The CDR3 loop spans 15 amino acids. CDR3 coding DNA: TGTGCCAGCAGCTTACCTAGCTCCTACCGCTACGAGCAGTACTTC. Its protein product is CASSLPSSYRYEQYF.

The V gene is TRBV7-2, the J gene TRBJ2-3; 10 bases fit TRBD2. V dropped 3 bases and J dropped 0; count of bases not matched to a gene: 9. Germline lookup yields CDR1 SGHTA and CDR2 FQGNSA. The CDR3 loop spans 18 amino acids. The CDR3 DNA reads as TGTGCCAGCAGCTTGTCCGGGACTAGCGTTCCTAGCACAGATACGCAGTATTTT. It specifies CASSLSGTSVPSTDTQYF.

This clone was picked up a small number of times. The genes are TRBV11-2 and TRBJ1-6; D unclear. Germline lookup yields CDR1 SGHAT and CDR2 FQNNGV. CDR3 length: 16 residues. The germline V and J ends were trimmed by 1 base and 0 bases, with 7 bases remaining between them. The CDR3 is CASSLGLSSYNSPLHF. CDR3 coding DNA: TGTGCCAGCAGCTTAGGATTGAGCTCCTATAATTCACCCCTCCACTTT. Looking up the rest from reference TRBV11-2 and TRBJ1-6 gives the full variable domain: EAGVAQSPRYKIIEKRQSVAFWCNPISGHATLYWYQQILGQGPKLLIQFQNNGVVDDSQLPKDRFSAERLKGVDSTLKIQPAKLEDSAVYLCASSLGLSSYNSPLHFGNGTRLTVT.

The rearrangement links TRBV2 to TRBJ1-2; a possible D gene is TRBD1 (5 bases). V gave up 6 bases and J gave up 8 bases, with 22 bases separating them. The CDR3 loop spans 15 amino acids. Germline V CDR1 and CDR2: SNHLY, FYNNEI. CDR3 sequence (DNA): TGTGCCAGCAGGACAGCTCCCGGACCTCTTGAGGGCTACACCTTC. Translation gives CASRTAPGPLEGYTF.

This clone has only one observation. V usage is TRBV6-4 and J usage is TRBJ2-1; 12 bases are shared with TRBD2. This CDR3 contains 14 residues. The germline gives CDR1 MRHNA, CDR2 SNTAGT. Unmatched junction bases numbered 0, after V lost 2 bases and J lost 7 bases. The DNA of the CDR3 is TGTGCCAGCAGTGACGGGACTAGCGGGAATGAGCAGTTCTTC. It specifies CASSDGTSGNEQFF.

For the CDR3, the DNA is TGTGCCAGCAGCCACGGAGGGGGCTCCACCGGGGAGCTGTTTTTT. Its protein product is CASSHGGGSTGELFF. V usage is TRBV4-2 and J usage is TRBJ2-2, with D maybe TRBD1 (7 bases). In germline, CDR1 is LGHNA, CDR2 YNFKEQ. The CDR3 covers 15 residues. V was pared by 3 bases and J by 4 bases, with 12 bases between.

This chain uses TRBV24-1 with TRBJ2-1, with TRBD2 identical over 9 bases. V gave up 4 bases and J gave up 2 bases; unmatched junction bases: 5. From germline, CDR1 is KGHDR and CDR2 SFDVKD. This CDR3 has 16 residues. The CDR3 sequence: CATSDSAGGPYNEQFF. The CDR3 DNA reads as TGTGCCACCAGTGACTCCGCGGGAGGGCCCTACAATGAGCAGTTCTTC.

The table lists this clone with a count of one. J is TRBJ1-2 and V is TRBV15; tentative D call: TRBD1 (5 bases). Trimming stripped 2 bases from V and 5 bases from J, with 6 bases between. The CDR3 extends over 12 amino acids. Germline V gene lookup returns CDR1 LNHNV and CDR2 YYDKDF (reference sequence). The CDR3 DNA follows: TGTGCCACCAGCAGACCAGGGTATGGCTACACCTTC. It is translated as CATSRPGYGYTF.

This chain connects TRBV5-1 to TRBJ2-7, with 14 bases matching TRBD2. There are 16 residues in the CDR3. The germline CDR1 and CDR2 sequences are SGHRS and YFSETQ. V lost 0 bases to trimming and J lost 3 bases; unmatched junction nucleotides: 2. CDR3 region: CASSLEGLAGVYEQYF. The CDR3 DNA is TGCGCCAGCAGCTTGGAGGGACTAGCGGGAGTCTACGAGCAGTACTTC.

The rearrangement joins TRBV28 to TRBJ1-5; D unclear. Trimming removed 5 bases at V and 8 bases at J, with 10 bases between. CDR3 length: 12 residues. Looked up from germline, CDR1 is MDHEN and CDR2 is SYDVKM. The CDR3 loop is CASSNNLKPQHF. The CDR3 coding sequence is TGTGCCAGCAGTAACAATCTCAAGCCCCAGCATTTT.

The rearrangement joins TRBV11-3 to TRBJ2-5; 14 bases are shared with TRBD2. The J segment lost 5 bases and the V segment lost 4 bases, leaving 6 bases of the junction unmatched. This CDR3 spans 16 amino acids. In germline, CDR1 is SGHNT, CDR2 YENEEA. The CDR3 loop is CASSSGLAGDVETQYF. The CDR3 nucleotides are TGTGCCAGCAGCTCGGGACTAGCGGGAGATGTGGAGACCCAGTACTTC.

The rearrangement joins TRBV19 to TRBJ1-1, with D possibly being TRBD1 (6 bases). Trimming cost V 4 bases and J 5 bases, with 14 bases left between them. The germline V gene has CDR1 LNHDA and CDR2 SQIVND (reference sequence). CDR3 length equals 14 residues. In DNA, the CDR3 is TGTGCCAGTAGTAGTCTGGGGGCGCGTACTGAAGCTTTCTTT. The encoded protein is CASSSLGARTEAFF.